A selection of T cell receptor beta chains follows, all from one sample in a study of identical twins. TCRdb re-analysed the 5' RACE reads in MiXCR, keeping a single row per CDR3 protein. There are approximately 260,000 distinct CDR3 sequences in the sample; about 8.3% occur only once, and approximately 3% lies in the top ten. These data were likewise used in another study, on yellow fever vaccine responses in identical twins.

Sequences were obtained from CD8+ T cells sorted from blood. Receptors were obtained from a woman aged 18-30 years in good health. The CDR3 runs from the conserved cysteine through the conserved F or W. Fields, in order: V gene, J gene, clone size, D gene, CDR3 DNA, CDR3 protein. D genes are given only for firm matches. A clone size is listed for some rows: how often the clone was seen (once, few, many), or a class if it is expanded.

>TRBV28|TRBJ2-7|.|.
TGTGCCAGCAGTACCTACTTGAGGTCCTACGAGCAGTACTTC
CASSTYLRSYEQYF
>TRBV5-1|TRBJ2-1|many|TRBD1
TGCGCCAGCAGCTGGGGACAGGGGGTAAATGAGCAGTTCTTC
CASSWGQGVNEQFF
>TRBV4-1|TRBJ2-1|many|TRBD2
TGCGCCAGCAGCCAAGATCTGGAGGGGACTAGTTTCCCCTTC
CASSQDLEGTSFPF
>TRBV7-9|TRBJ2-1|few|.
TGTGCCAGCAGGCCCCCCGCCTACAATGAGCAGTTCTTC
CASRPPAYNEQFF
>TRBV27|TRBJ2-7|.|.
TGTGCCAGCAGTCCGACCTCAGAGGGCTACGAGCAGTACTTC
CASSPTSEGYEQYF
>TRBV20-1|TRBJ2-6|many|.
TGCAGTGCTACTGACGGGGCGTTAGCTGGGGCCAACGTCCTGACTTTC
CSATDGALAGANVLTF
>TRBV7-6|TRBJ2-3|.|.
TGTGCCAGCAGCTCTAACTTAGTTTCGGCAGATACGCAGTATTTT
CASSSNLVSADTQYF
>TRBV6-2/TRBV6-3|TRBJ2-7|few|.
TGTGCCAGCAGTTACCTGGCAGGAACCTACGAGCAGTACTTC
CASSYLAGTYEQYF
>TRBV4-3|TRBJ2-7|few|.
TGCGCCAGCAGCCAAGAAGTTGGTAGCTCGCTCTCCTACGAGCAGTACTTC
CASSQEVGSSLSYEQYF
>TRBV14|TRBJ2-3|few|.
TGTGCCAGCAGCCAAGAGTTCTGGGAATCTGATACGCAGTATTTT
CASSQEFWESDTQYF
>TRBV20-1|TRBJ2-7|few|.
TGCAGTGCTAGAGATCCAGGATGGGAGTTCTCCTACGAGCAGTACTTC
CSARDPGWEFSYEQYF
>TRBV27|TRBJ2-3|.|TRBD2
TGTGCCAGCAGTTTACTTAAGGGACTAGCGGACACAGATACGCAGTATTTT
CASSLLKGLADTDTQYF
>TRBV29-1|TRBJ2-3|many|.
TGCAGCGTTGAAGGGCCCAGGGGCCGTGCAGATACGCAGTATTTT
CSVEGPRGRADTQYF
>TRBV29-1|TRBJ2-7|many|TRBD2
TGCAGCGTCCGGACTAGCGGGAGTTTGTACGAGCAGTACTTC
CSVRTSGSLYEQYF
>TRBV11-2|TRBJ2-7|few|TRBD1
TGTGCCAGCAGCCGAGAGCCGGACAGGGGCTACGAGCAGTACTTC
CASSREPDRGYEQYF
>TRBV12-3/TRBV12-4|TRBJ2-7|.|.
TGTGCCAGCAGCCCCGACCTAGTAAACAGCTTCTACGAGCAGTACTTC
CASSPDLVNSFYEQYF
>TRBV13|TRBJ2-5|few|TRBD2
TGTGCCAGCAGCTTATTTGGCCTAGCGGGTCAAGAGACCCAGTACTTC
CASSLFGLAGQETQYF
>TRBV5-1|TRBJ2-1|.|TRBD1
TGCGCCAGCAGCTTGGCGGGACAGCATATCTACAATGAGCAGTTCTTC
CASSLAGQHIYNEQFF
>TRBV9|TRBJ2-2|few|TRBD2
TGTGCCAGCAGCGACTCCCCTTCAGCGGGGGGGAACACCGGGGAGCTGTTTTTT
CASSDSPSAGGNTGELFF
>TRBV7-9|TRBJ2-1|many|.
TGTGCCAGCAGATCGATCGGGACCCGCGATGAGCAGTTCTTC
CASRSIGTRDEQFF
>TRBV7-8|TRBJ2-1|few|.
TGTGCCAGTGGGGCCGGGCCATTGGGGATTGAGCAGTTCTTC
CASGAGPLGIEQFF
>TRBV29-1|TRBJ2-5|many|TRBD1
TGCAGCGTTGAAACGTTGGGACAGGCGCGAGAGACCCAGTACTTC
CSVETLGQARETQYF
>TRBV15|TRBJ2-7|many|.
TGTGCCACCAGCAGAGACATGGGGGTATACGAGCAGTACTTC
CATSRDMGVYEQYF
>TRBV7-9|TRBJ2-5|few|.
TGTGCCAGCAGCTCGATACTCGAGGCGGGGTTGGAGACCCAGTACTTC
CASSSILEAGLETQYF
>TRBV7-6|TRBJ2-1|many|TRBD1
TGTGCCAGCAGCCCCTGGGGACAGGGGACAAATGAGCAGTTCTTC
CASSPWGQGTNEQFF
>TRBV2|TRBJ2-7|many|TRBD1
TGTGCCAGCAGTCACCCGGCCGGGACAGATTTCTACGAGCAGTACTTC
CASSHPAGTDFYEQYF
>TRBV7-9|TRBJ2-3|few|.
TGTGCCAGCAGCTTATCTTCCGTTAGCACAGATACGCAGTATTTT
CASSLSSVSTDTQYF
>TRBV5-1|TRBJ2-7|many|.
TGCGCCAGCAGCTTTATCGGCCAGGGCTACGAGCAGTACTTC
CASSFIGQGYEQYF
>TRBV12-3/TRBV12-4|TRBJ2-1|many|TRBD2
TGTGCCAGCAGAGCGGGGACTCCATCCTACAATGAGCAGTTCTTC
CASRAGTPSYNEQFF
>TRBV10-3|TRBJ2-7|many|.
TGTGCCATCAGAGACCTCCAAACAGGATCCTACGAGCAGTACTTC
CAIRDLQTGSYEQYF
>TRBV3-1|TRBJ2-7|few|.
TGTGCCAGCAGCAGGGGGGGGGAGCAGTACTTC
CASSRGGEQYF
>TRBV20-1|TRBJ2-2|.|.
TGCAGTGCTAGGTCCGGGGACACCGGGGAGCTGTTTTTT
CSARSGDTGELFF
>TRBV12-3/TRBV12-4|TRBJ1-4|.|.
TGTGCCAGCAGTCGTGTCCTGGAGTCTGAAAAACTGTTTTTT
CASSRVLESEKLFF
>TRBV12-3/TRBV12-4|TRBJ2-3|.|TRBD2
TGTGCCAGCAGTTTATCCCCGGGGGGGCCGGGCACAGATACGCAGTATTTT
CASSLSPGGPGTDTQYF
>TRBV20-1|TRBJ2-3|few|.
TGCAGTGCTAGAGGAACATTGAAGGGGACAGATACGCAGTATTTT
CSARGTLKGTDTQYF
>TRBV12-3/TRBV12-4|TRBJ2-7|many|TRBD2
TGTGCCAGCAGTTTAAGCATAAGGACTAGCGGGACGGACGAGCAGTACTTC
CASSLSIRTSGTDEQYF
>TRBV29-1|TRBJ2-7|many|.
TGCAGCGTGAGGACTGATTCCTACGAGCAGTACTTC
CSVRTDSYEQYF
>TRBV6-2/TRBV6-3|TRBJ2-1|few|.
TGTGCCAGCAGTTACTCGAGTTATCTCAGAGAGCAGTTCTTC
CASSYSSYLREQFF
>TRBV28|TRBJ2-5|few|.
TGTGCCAGCAGTTTATCAGGAGGGGGTAGCCAAGAGACCCAGTACTTC
CASSLSGGGSQETQYF
>TRBV4-1|TRBJ2-5|.|.
TGCGCCAGCAGCCACCCTAATACCGGGACCCCGGATGAGACCCAGTACTTC
CASSHPNTGTPDETQYF
>TRBV18|TRBJ2-7|few|.
TGTGCCAGCTCACCACCGGCTTCCCACGAGCAGTACTTC
CASSPPASHEQYF
>TRBV7-6|TRBJ2-5|.|.
TGTGCCAGCAGCCCACTCGGGGACTTCCAAGAGACCCAGTACTTC
CASSPLGDFQETQYF
>TRBV6-5|TRBJ2-1|few|TRBD2
TGTGCCAGCAGTTGGCTAGCGGGGCCCAATGAGCAGTTCTTC
CASSWLAGPNEQFF
>TRBV30|TRBJ1-1|.|TRBD1
TGTGCCTGGGACACAGGGGACAACACTGAAGCTTTCTTT
CAWDTGDNTEAFF
>TRBV4-3|TRBJ2-7|many|.
TGCGCCAGCAGCCAAGAACCTGCCACCAGGAGCTCCTACGAGCAGTACTTC
CASSQEPATRSSYEQYF
>TRBV28|TRBJ1-2|.|.
TGTGCCAGCAGTTTAGGGGTTGGGCAGTCGGGTTATGGCTACACCTTC
CASSLGVGQSGYGYTF
>TRBV29-1|TRBJ2-1|few|TRBD2
TGCAGCGTCTCCGGACTAGCGTCGAGCTCCTACAATGAGCAGTTCTTC
CSVSGLASSSYNEQFF
>TRBV15|TRBJ2-5|few|TRBD1
TGTGCCACCAGCAGCACCGGGACAGACGGGGAGACCCAGTACTTC
CATSSTGTDGETQYF
>TRBV24-1|TRBJ2-2|few|.
TGTGCCACCAGTGATTTGCCCAGGGGGGGGGACACCGGGGAGCTGTTTTTT
CATSDLPRGGDTGELFF
>TRBV5-1|TRBJ2-5|few|.
TGCGCCAGCAGCTTAAGGTACCCTCAAGAGACCCAGTACTTC
CASSLRYPQETQYF